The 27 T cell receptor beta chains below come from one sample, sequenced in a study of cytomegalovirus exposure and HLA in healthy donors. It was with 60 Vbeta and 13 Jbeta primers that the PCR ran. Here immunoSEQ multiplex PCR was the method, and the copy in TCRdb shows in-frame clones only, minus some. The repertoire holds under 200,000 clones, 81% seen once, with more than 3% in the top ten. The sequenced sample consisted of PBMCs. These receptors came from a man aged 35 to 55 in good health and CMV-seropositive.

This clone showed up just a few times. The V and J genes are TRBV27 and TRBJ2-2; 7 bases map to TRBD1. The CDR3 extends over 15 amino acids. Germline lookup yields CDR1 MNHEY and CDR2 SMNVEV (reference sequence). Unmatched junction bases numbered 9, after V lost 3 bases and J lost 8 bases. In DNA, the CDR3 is TGTGCCAGCAGTTTTGGGACAGTGGTGTCTGGGGAGCTGTTTTTT. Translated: CASSFGTVVSGELFF.

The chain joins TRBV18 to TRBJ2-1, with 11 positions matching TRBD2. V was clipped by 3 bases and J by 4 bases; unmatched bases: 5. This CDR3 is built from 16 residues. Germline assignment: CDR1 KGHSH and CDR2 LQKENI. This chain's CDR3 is CASSPTLAGGYNEQFF. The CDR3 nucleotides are TGTGCCAGCTCACCCACGCTAGCGGGGGGTTACAATGAGCAGTTCTTC.

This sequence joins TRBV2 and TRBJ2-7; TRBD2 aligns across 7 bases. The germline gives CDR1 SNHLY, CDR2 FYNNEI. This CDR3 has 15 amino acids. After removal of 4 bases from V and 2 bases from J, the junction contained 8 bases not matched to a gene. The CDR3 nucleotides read TGTGCCAGCAGTGGGGGAGGGACTTCAACCTACGAGCAGTACTTC. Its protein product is CASSGGGTSTYEQYF.

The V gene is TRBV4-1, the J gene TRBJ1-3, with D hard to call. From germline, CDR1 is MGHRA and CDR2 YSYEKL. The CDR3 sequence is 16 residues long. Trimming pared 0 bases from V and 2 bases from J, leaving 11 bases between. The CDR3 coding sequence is TGCGCCAGCAGCCAAGAGTCCGTTCCTACTGGAAACACCATATATTTT. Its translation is CASSQESVPTGNTIYF.

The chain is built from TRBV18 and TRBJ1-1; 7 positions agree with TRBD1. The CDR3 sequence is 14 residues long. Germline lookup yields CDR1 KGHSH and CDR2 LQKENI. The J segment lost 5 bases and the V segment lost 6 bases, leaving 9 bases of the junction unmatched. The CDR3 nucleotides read TGTGCCAGCTCCCACGACAGGGAAGGTACTGAAGCTTTCTTT. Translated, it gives CASSHDREGTEAFF.

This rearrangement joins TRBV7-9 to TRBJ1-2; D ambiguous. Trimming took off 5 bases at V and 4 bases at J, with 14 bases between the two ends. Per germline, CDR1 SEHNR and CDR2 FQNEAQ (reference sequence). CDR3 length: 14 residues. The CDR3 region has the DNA TGTGCCAGCAGCCCACAACCAGGAGGCTATGGCTACACCTTC. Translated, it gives CASSPQPGGYGYTF.

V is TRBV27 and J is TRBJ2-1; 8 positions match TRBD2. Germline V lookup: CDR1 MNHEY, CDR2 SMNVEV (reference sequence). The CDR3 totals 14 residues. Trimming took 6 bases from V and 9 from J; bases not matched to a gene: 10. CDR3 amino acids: CASRSGILAGEQFF. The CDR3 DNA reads TGTGCCAGCAGATCCGGGATCCTAGCGGGTGAGCAGTTCTTC.

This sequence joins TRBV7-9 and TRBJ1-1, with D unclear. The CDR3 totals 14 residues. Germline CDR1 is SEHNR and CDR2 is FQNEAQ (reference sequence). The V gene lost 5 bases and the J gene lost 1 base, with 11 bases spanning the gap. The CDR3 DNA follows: TGTGCCAGCAGCCAGACACCCGCGAACACTGAAGCTTTCTTT. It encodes CASSQTPANTEAFF.

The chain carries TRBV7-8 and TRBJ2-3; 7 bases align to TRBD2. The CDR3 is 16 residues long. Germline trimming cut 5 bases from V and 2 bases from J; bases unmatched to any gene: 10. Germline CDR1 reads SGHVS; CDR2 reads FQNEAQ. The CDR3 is CASSDKPGLNTDTQYF. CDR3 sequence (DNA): TGTGCCAGCAGCGACAAACCGGGACTAAACACAGATACGCAGTATTTT.

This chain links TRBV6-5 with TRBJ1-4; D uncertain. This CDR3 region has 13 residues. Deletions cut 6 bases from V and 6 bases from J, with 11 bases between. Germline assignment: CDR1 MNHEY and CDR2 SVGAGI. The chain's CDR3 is CASRTPGDEKLFF. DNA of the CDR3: TGTGCCAGCAGGACTCCCGGGGATGAAAAACTGTTTTTT.

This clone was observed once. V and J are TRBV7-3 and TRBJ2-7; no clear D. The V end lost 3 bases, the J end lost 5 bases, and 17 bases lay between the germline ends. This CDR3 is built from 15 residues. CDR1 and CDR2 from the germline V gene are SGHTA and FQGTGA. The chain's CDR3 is CASSLVASRLDEQYF. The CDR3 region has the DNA TGTGCCAGCAGCTTGGTAGCTTCGCGGCTCGACGAGCAGTACTTC.

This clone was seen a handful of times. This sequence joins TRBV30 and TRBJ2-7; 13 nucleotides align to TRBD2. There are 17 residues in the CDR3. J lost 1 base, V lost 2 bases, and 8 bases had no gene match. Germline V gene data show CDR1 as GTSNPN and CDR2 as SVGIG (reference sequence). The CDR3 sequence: CAWSPRTSGSFSYEQYF. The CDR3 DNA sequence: TGTGCCTGGAGTCCCCGGACTAGCGGGAGTTTTTCCTACGAGCAGTACTTC.

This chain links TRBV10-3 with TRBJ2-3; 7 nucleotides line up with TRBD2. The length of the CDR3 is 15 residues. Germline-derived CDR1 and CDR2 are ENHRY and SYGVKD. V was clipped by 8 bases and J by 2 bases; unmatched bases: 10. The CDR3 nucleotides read TGTGCCATCTCACGGGCTAGCGGTTCCACAGATACGCAGTATTTT. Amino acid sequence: CAISRASGSTDTQYF.

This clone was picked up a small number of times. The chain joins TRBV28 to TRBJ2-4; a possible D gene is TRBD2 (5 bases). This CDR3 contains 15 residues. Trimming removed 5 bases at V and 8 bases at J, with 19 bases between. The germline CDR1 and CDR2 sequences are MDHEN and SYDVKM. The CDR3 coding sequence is TGTGCCAGCAGTCCCTTTAGCGTAAATGGGTACATTCAGTACTTC. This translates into CASSPFSVNGYIQYF.

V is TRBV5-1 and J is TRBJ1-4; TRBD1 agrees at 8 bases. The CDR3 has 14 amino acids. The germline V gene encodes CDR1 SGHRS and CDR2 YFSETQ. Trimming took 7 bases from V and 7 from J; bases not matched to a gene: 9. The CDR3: CASQQDRVGEKLFF. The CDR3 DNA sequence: TGCGCCAGCCAGCAGGACAGGGTCGGTGAAAAACTGTTTTTT.

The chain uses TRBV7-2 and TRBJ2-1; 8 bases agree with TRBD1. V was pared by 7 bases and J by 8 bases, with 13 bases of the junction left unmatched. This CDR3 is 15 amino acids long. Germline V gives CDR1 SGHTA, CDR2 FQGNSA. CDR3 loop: CASIPTGTGLHEQFF. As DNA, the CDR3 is TGTGCCAGCATCCCTACCGGGACAGGTTTGCATGAGCAGTTCTTC. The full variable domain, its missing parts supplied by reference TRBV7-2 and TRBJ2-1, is GAGVSQSPSNKVTEKGKDVELRCDPISGHTALYWYRQSLGQGLEFLIYFQGNSAPDKSGLPSDRFSAERTGGSVSTLTIQRTQQEDSAVYLCASIPTGTGLHEQFFGPGTRLTVL.

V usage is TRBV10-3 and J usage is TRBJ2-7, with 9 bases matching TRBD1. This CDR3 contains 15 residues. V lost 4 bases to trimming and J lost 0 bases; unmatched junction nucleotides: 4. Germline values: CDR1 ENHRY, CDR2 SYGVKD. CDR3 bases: TGTGCCATCAGTGCCACAGGGGGCGCCTCCTACGAGCAGTACTTC. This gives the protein CAISATGGASYEQYF.

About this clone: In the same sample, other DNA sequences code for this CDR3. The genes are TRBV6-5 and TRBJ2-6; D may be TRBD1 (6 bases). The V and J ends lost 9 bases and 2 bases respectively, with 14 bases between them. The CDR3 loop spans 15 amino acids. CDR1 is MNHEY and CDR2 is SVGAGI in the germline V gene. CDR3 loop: CASSLYRAGANVLTF. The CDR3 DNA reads TGTGCCAGTAGCCTATACAGGGCTGGGGCCAACGTCCTGACTTTC.

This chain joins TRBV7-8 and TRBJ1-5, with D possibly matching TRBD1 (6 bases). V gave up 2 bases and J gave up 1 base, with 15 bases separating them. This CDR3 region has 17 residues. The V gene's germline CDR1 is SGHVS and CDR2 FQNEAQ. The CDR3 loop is CASSLSGDGQSNQPQHF. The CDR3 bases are TGTGCCAGCAGCTTATCAGGGGACGGACAGAGCAATCAGCCCCAGCATTTT.

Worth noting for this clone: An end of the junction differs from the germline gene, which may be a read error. The CDR3 DNA is TGTGCCAGCAGCCAAGTCCGGACTAGCGGACAAGAGACCCAGTACTTC. As protein: CASSQVRTSGQETQYF. This chain links TRBV4-1 with TRBJ2-5; 10 nucleotides line up with TRBD2. The CDR3 covers 16 residues. Germline CDR1 is MGHRA and CDR2 is YSYEKL.

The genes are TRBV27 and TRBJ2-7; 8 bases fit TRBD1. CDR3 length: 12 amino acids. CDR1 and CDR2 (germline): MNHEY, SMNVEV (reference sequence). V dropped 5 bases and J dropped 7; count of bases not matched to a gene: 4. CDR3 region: CASSPQGGEQYF. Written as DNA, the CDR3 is TGTGCCAGCAGTCCACAGGGGGGTGAGCAGTACTTC.

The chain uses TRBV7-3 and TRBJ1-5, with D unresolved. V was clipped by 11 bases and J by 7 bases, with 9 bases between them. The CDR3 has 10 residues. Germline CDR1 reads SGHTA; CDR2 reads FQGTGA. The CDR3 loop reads CADVRQPQHF. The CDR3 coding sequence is TGTGCCGATGTCCGGCAGCCCCAGCATTTT.

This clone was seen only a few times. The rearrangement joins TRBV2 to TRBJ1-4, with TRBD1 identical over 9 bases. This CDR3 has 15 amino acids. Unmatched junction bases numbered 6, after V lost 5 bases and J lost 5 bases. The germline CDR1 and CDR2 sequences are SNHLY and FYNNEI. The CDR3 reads CASSKDRGTNEKLFF. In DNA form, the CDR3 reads TGTGCCAGCAGTAAAGACAGGGGGACGAATGAAAAACTGTTTTTT.

CDR3 nucleotides: TGTGCCAGTAGTATCGGGCAGGGGAACAATCAGCCCCAGCATTTT. Its protein is CASSIGQGNNQPQHF. The chain uses TRBV19 and TRBJ1-5, with a tentative D call TRBD1 (6 bases). The germline V gene has CDR1 LNHDA and CDR2 SQIVND (reference sequence). The CDR3 has 15 residues. Trimming removed 3 bases from V and 3 bases from J, with 12 bases in between.

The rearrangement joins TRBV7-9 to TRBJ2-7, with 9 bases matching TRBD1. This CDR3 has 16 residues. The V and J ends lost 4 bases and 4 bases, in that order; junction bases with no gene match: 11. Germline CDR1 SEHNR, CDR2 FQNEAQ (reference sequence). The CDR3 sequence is CASSSGQGLPFYEQYF. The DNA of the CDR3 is TGTGCCAGCAGCTCGGGACAGGGCTTGCCATTTTACGAGCAGTACTTC.

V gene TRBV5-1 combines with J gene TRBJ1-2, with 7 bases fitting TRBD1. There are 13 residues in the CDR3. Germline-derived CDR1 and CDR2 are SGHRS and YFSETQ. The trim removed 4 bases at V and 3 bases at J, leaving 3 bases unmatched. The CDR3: CASSRGQDYGYTF. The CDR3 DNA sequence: TGCGCCAGCAGCCGAGGACAGGACTATGGCTACACCTTC.

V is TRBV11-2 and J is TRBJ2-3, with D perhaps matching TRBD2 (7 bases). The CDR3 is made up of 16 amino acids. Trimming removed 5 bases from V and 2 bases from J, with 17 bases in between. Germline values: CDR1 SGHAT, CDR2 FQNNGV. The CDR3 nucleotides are TGTGCCAGCAGCGGGGGGGCTGCTAGGGCCACAGATACGCAGTATTTT. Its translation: CASSGGAARATDTQYF.